One sample yielded the 9 T cell receptor beta chains listed below, sequenced in a study of blood T cell repertoires in COVID-19. Sequencing used immunoSEQ multiplex PCR; TCRdb keeps in-frame clones, though not all of them. The sample has 200,000 or so clones, roughly 80% seen once. The material sequenced was peripheral blood. These receptors were taken from a woman at least 80 years old with COVID-19, enrolled during active disease.

The chain has TRBV28 and TRBJ1-3; possible D gene TRBD1, 5 bases. CDR1 and CDR2 from the germline V gene are MDHEN and SYDVKM. Trimming shortened V by 5 bases and J by 2 bases, and 16 bases separated the two germline ends. CDR3 size: 16 residues. The CDR3 DNA reads as TGTGCCAGCAGTCCCATCTCCGGGACTCCTGGAAACACCATATATTTT. Residues: CASSPISGTPGNTIYF. The complete variable domain, with remaining parts taken from reference TRBV28 and TRBJ1-3, reads DVKVTQSSRYLVKRTGEKVFLECVQDMDHENMFWYRQDPGLGLRLIYFSYDVKMKEKGDIPEGYSVSREKKERFSLILESASTNQTSMYLCASSPISGTPGNTIYFGEGSWLTVV.

This chain's CDR3 is CASSLDSPVFSTDTQYF. The DNA of the CDR3 is TGTGCCAGCAGCTTAGATTCCCCAGTTTTTAGCACAGATACGCAGTATTTT. The chain joins TRBV7-2 to TRBJ2-3; D call uncertain. The CDR3 is 17 amino acids. V was pared by 1 base and J by 0 bases, with 14 bases between. The germline V gene encodes CDR1 SGHTA and CDR2 FQGNSA.

The chain uses TRBV3-1 (or the pseudogene TRBV3-2) and TRBJ1-3; the match to TRBD1 covers 7 bases. V gave up 1 base and J gave up 3 bases; unmatched junction bases: 9. CDR3 length equals 17 residues. The germline gives CDR1 LGHDT, CDR2 YNNKEL (reference sequence). CDR3 nucleotides: TGTGCCAGCAGCCAAGTTGCGACAGGGTTGTTTGGAAACACCATATATTTT. This sequence encodes CASSQVATGLFGNTIYF.

The rearrangement uses TRBV3-1 (or the pseudogene TRBV3-2) and TRBJ1-1, with D tentatively TRBD1 (6 bases). Germline CDR1 LGHDT, CDR2 YNNKEL (reference sequence). This CDR3 contains 16 residues. Trimming left V 4 bases short and J 0 bases short, with 15 bases between. The CDR3 loop reads CASSPRQVTMNTEAFF. In DNA, the CDR3 is TGTGCCAGCAGCCCGCGACAGGTCACTATGAACACTGAAGCTTTCTTT.

The chain recombines TRBV19 with TRBJ1-1, with TRBD1 matching 8 bases. The CDR3 length is 13 residues. Germline V gene data show CDR1 as LNHDA and CDR2 as SQIVND (reference sequence). The ends lost 4 bases at V and 6 bases at J; junction bases unmatched: 4. CDR3 DNA sequence: TGTGCCAGTAGTACGACAGGGGTCGCTGAAGCTTTCTTT. Its translation is CASSTTGVAEAFF.

J is TRBJ2-3 and V is TRBV28; 9 nucleotides align to TRBD2. Germline CDR1 MDHEN, CDR2 SYDVKM. The CDR3 contains 15 residues. The J segment lost 1 base and the V segment lost 8 bases, leaving 7 bases of the junction unmatched. CDR3 sequence reads: CASCGGARGTDTQYF. CDR3 DNA: TGTGCCAGCTGCGGGGGGGCCCGCGGCACAGATACGCAGTATTTT.

Concerning this clone itself: The same CDR3 is also encoded by other DNA sequences in this sample. The chain employs TRBV11-2 and TRBJ1-1; 8 bases fit TRBD1. The CDR3 loop spans 14 amino acids. The ends lost 3 bases at V and 1 base at J; junction bases unmatched: 1. Germline CDR1 is SGHAT and CDR2 is FQNNGV. CDR3 DNA: TGTGCCAGCAGCTTGGGGACAGGGAACACTGAAGCTTTCTTT. It is translated as CASSLGTGNTEAFF.

This clone was observed a single time. The V and J genes are TRBV18 and TRBJ2-6, with 8 bases fitting TRBD1. V lost 2 bases and J lost 4; bases outside the gene matches: 4. The CDR3 is made up of 16 amino acids. Germline V CDR1 and CDR2: KGHSH, LQKENI. CDR3 nucleotide sequence: TGTGCCAGCTCACCATCAGGGGGCGCGGGGGCCAACGTCCTGACTTTC. This translates into CASSPSGGAGANVLTF.

The V call is TRBV7-9, the J call TRBJ2-3, with TRBD2 identical over 10 bases. The CDR3 is 16 amino acids. Germline CDR1 SEHNR, CDR2 FQNEAQ (reference sequence). J was trimmed by 2 bases and V by 4 bases; bases with no gene match: 6. The CDR3 here is CASSSLTSGFTDTQYF. CDR3 DNA: TGTGCCAGCAGCTCCCTGACTAGCGGGTTCACAGATACGCAGTATTTT.